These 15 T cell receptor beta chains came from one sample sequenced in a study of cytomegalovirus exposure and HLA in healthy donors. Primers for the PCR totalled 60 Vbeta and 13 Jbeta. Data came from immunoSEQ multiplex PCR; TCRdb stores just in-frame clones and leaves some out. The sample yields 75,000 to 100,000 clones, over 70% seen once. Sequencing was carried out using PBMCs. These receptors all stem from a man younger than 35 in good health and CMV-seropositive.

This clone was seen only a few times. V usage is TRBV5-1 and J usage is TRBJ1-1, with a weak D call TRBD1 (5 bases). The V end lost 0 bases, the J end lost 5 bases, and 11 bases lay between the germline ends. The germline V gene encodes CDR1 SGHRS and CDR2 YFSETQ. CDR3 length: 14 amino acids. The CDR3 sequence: CASSLAQGSTEAFF. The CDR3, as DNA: TGCGCCAGCAGCTTGGCCCAGGGATCAACTGAAGCTTTCTTT.

CDR3 sequence: CASSLGTGVPLHF. The CDR3 nucleotides are TGTGCCAGCAGCTTAGGGACAGGGGTCCCCCTCCACTTT. The V call is TRBV13, the J call TRBJ1-6, with 8 positions matching TRBD1. Looked up from germline, CDR1 is PRHDT and CDR2 is FYEKMQ (reference sequence). With V trimmed by 0 bases and J by 13 bases, 2 bases remained unmatched. The CDR3 loop spans 13 amino acids.

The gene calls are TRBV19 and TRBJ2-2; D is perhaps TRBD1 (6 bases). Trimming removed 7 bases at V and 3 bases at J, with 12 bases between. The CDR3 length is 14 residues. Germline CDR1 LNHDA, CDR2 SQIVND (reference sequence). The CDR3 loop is CASNRVVDTGELFF. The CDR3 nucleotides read TGTGCCAGTAACAGGGTCGTGGACACCGGGGAGCTGTTTTTT.

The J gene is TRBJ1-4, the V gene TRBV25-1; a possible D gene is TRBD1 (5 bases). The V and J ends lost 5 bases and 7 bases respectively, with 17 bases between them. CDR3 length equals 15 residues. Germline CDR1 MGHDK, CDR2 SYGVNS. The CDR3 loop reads CASSPKQVIGEKLFF. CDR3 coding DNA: TGTGCCAGCAGTCCCAAACAGGTCATAGGTGAAAAACTGTTTTTT.

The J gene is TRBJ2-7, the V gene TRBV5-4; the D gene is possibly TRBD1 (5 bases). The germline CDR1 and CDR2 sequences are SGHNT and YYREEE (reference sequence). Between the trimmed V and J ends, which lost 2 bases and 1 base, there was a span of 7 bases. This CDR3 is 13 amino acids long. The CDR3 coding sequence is TGTGCCAGCAGCTTAAGGGGATCCTACGAGCAGTACTTC. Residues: CASSLRGSYEQYF.

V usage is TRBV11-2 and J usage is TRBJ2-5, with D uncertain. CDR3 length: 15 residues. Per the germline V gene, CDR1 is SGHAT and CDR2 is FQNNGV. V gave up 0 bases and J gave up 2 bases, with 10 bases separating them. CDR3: CASSLDPVSQETQYF. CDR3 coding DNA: TGTGCCAGCAGCTTAGATCCGGTGTCTCAAGAGACCCAGTACTTC.

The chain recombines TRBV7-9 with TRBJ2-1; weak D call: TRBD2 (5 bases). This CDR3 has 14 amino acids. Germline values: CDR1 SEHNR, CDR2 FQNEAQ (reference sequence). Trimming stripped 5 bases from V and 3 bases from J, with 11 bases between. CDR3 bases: TGTGCCAGCAGCACGGAGGCCGGCTACAATGAGCAGTTCTTC. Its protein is CASSTEAGYNEQFF.

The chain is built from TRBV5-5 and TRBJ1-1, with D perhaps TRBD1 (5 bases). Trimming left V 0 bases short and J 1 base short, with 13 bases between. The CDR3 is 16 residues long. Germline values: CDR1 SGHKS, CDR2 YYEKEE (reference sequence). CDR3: CASSLARAGPNTEAFF. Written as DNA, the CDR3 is TGTGCCAGCAGCTTGGCCCGGGCAGGGCCGAACACTGAAGCTTTCTTT.

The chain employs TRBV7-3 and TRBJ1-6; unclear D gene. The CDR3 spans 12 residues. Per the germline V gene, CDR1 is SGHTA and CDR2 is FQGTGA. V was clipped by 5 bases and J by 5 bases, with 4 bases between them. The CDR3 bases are TGTGCCAGCAGCGTCAATAATTCACCCCTCCACTTT. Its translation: CASSVNNSPLHF.

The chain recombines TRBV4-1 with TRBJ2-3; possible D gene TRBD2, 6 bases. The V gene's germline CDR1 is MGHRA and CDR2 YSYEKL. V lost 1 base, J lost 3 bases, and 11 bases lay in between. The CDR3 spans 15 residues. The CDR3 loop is CASSQVGLATDTQYF. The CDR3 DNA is TGCGCCAGCAGCCAAGTGGGGCTAGCGACAGATACGCAGTATTTT.

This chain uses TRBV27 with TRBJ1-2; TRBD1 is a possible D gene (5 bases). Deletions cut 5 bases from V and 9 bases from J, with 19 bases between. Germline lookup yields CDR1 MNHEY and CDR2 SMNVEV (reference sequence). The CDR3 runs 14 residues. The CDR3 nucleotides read TGTGCCAGCAGTCTTGACCGGACAACTTCGAGCTACACCTTC. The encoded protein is CASSLDRTTSSYTF.

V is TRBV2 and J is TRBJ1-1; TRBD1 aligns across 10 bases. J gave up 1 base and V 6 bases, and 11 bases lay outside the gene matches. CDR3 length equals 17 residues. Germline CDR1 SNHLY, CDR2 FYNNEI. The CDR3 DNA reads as TGTGCCAGCAGATACCATGGGACAGGGGTCAGGAACACTGAAGCTTTCTTT. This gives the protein CASRYHGTGVRNTEAFF.

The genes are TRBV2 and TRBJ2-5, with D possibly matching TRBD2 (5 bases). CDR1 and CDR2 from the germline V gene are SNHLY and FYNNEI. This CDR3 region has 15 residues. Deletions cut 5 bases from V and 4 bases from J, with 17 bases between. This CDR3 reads CASSLKPGRGETQYF. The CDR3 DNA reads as TGTGCCAGCAGTTTAAAACCTGGTCGGGGAGAGACCCAGTACTTC.

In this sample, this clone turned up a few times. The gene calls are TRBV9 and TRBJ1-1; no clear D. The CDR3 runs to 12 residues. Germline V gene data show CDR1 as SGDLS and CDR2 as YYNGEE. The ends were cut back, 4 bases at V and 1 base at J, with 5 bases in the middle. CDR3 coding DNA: TGTGCCAGCAGCCGAGGGAACACTGAAGCTTTCTTT. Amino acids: CASSRGNTEAFF.

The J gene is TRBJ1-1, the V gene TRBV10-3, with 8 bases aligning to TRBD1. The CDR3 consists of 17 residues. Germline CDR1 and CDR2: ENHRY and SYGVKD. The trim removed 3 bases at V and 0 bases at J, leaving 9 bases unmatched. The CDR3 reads CAISDPGTGMMNTEAFF. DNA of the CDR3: TGTGCCATCAGTGACCCCGGGACAGGAATGATGAACACTGAAGCTTTCTTT.